This entry lists 27 T cell receptor beta chains sequenced from one sample in a study of blood T cell repertoires in COVID-19. The repertoire was sequenced with immunoSEQ multiplex PCR; TCRdb's copy has only in-frame clones and lacks some. The table includes tens of thousands of clones, less than 90% detected once. Sequencing input: peripheral blood. The receptors originated from a man at least 80 years old in a cohort sampled during active COVID-19.

The chain employs TRBV29-1 and TRBJ2-7; 7 positions agree with TRBD1. Germline V CDR1 and CDR2: SQVTM, ANQGSEA. This CDR3 has 12 residues. V trimming: 4 bases; J trimming: 2 bases; junction bases outside the gene matches: 2. The CDR3 nucleotides are TGCAGCGTTGGGACAGGAACCTACGAGCAGTACTTC. As protein: CSVGTGTYEQYF.

The gene calls are TRBV5-6 and TRBJ2-5; 7 bases map to TRBD1. There are 16 residues in the CDR3. Per germline, CDR1 SGHDT and CDR2 YYEEEE. Trimming took 3 bases from V and 5 from J; bases not matched to a gene: 13. CDR3 sequence reads: CASSWGPDRADETQYF. CDR3 sequence (DNA): TGTGCCAGCAGCTGGGGTCCCGACAGGGCCGACGAGACCCAGTACTTC.

The CDR3 here is CASSPRGEMNTEAFF. The CDR3 bases are TGCGCCAGCAGCCCGCGCGGGGAGATGAACACTGAAGCTTTCTTT. This rearrangement joins TRBV5-1 to TRBJ1-1; D is ambiguous. The CDR3 runs to 15 residues. Trimming shortened V by 4 bases and J by 0 bases, and 13 bases separated the two germline ends. CDR1 is SGHRS, CDR2 YFSETQ, per germline. Using reference TRBV5-1 and TRBJ1-1 for the parts outside the CDR3, the full variable domain is KAGVTQTPRYLIKTRGQQVTLSCSPISGHRSVSWYQQTPGQGLQFLFEYFSETQRNKGNFPGRFSGRQFSNSRSEMNVSTLELGDSALYLCASSPRGEMNTEAFFGQGTRLTVV.

The chain is built from TRBV5-1 and TRBJ2-4; 9 positions match TRBD2. CDR1 and CDR2 (germline): SGHRS, YFSETQ. Trimming removed 0 bases from V and 9 bases from J; junction bases left unmatched: 1. The length of the CDR3 is 13 residues. CDR3 DNA sequence: TGCGCCAGCAGCTTGGGCGGGAGGGGCATTCAGTACTTC. This gives the protein CASSLGGRGIQYF.

This chain joins TRBV18 and TRBJ1-1, with D unresolved. The CDR3 totals 14 residues. Trimming left V 6 bases short and J 3 bases short, with 14 bases between. Germline CDR1 is KGHSH and CDR2 is LQKENI. CDR3 loop: CASSLERRDTEAFF. CDR3 DNA sequence: TGTGCCAGCTCCCTCGAACGGAGGGACACTGAAGCTTTCTTT.

V usage is TRBV3-1 (or the pseudogene TRBV3-2) and J usage is TRBJ2-7; D remains unclear. The CDR3 consists of 15 residues. V was shortened by 4 bases and J by 3 bases, with 16 bases between the two germline ends. Per the germline V gene, CDR1 is LGHDT and CDR2 is YNNKEL (reference sequence). CDR3 DNA sequence: TGTGCCAGCAGCCGAGGCCCATTCAGCCACTACGAGCAGTACTTC. Translated, it gives CASSRGPFSHYEQYF.

The V gene is TRBV3-1 (or the pseudogene TRBV3-2), the J gene TRBJ2-1; 10 bases agree with TRBD2. The CDR3 contains 13 residues. Germline V gene data show CDR1 as LGHDT and CDR2 as YNNKEL (reference sequence). V was pared by 11 bases and J by 13 bases, with 14 bases of the junction left unmatched. The CDR3 region is CAAELAGVTDQFF. The CDR3 nucleotides are TGTGCCGCGGAGCTAGCGGGAGTGACGGATCAGTTCTTC.

This chain joins TRBV11-2 and TRBJ2-7; D gene uncertain. Looked up from germline, CDR1 is SGHAT and CDR2 is FQNNGV. This CDR3 is 15 amino acids long. V was shortened by 1 base and J by 0 bases, with 10 bases between the two germline ends. The CDR3 loop is CASSLVADFSYEQYF. In DNA form, the CDR3 reads TGTGCCAGCAGCTTAGTGGCGGATTTCTCCTACGAGCAGTACTTC.

The chain couples TRBV7-3 to TRBJ2-3; D uncertain. The CDR3 has 13 residues. V was trimmed by 5 bases and J by 0 bases, leaving 6 bases between them. Per germline, CDR1 SGHTA and CDR2 FQGTGA. The CDR3 DNA sequence: TGTGCCAGCAGCGAGACTAGCACAGATACGCAGTATTTT. It translates to CASSETSTDTQYF.

The rearrangement links TRBV5-5 to TRBJ2-7; D perhaps matches TRBD2 (5 bases). Per germline, CDR1 SGHKS and CDR2 YYEKEE (reference sequence). The V end was cut by 0 bases, the J end by 4 bases, with 8 bases between. The CDR3 is 13 amino acids. For the CDR3, the DNA is TGTGCCAGCAGCTTGGCGGGGTATTACGAGCAGTACTTC. Translating it yields CASSLAGYYEQYF.

The rearrangement joins TRBV3-1 (or the pseudogene TRBV3-2) to TRBJ2-7; D is possibly TRBD1 (5 bases). Trimming pared 0 bases from V and 6 bases from J, leaving 9 bases between. CDR1 and CDR2 (germline): LGHDT, YNNKEL (reference sequence). This CDR3 has 13 residues. CDR3 in DNA: TGTGCCAGCAGCCAAGATCCTGGGGCCGAGCAGTACTTC. Translated, it gives CASSQDPGAEQYF.

The J gene is TRBJ1-1, the V gene TRBV25-1; 8 positions match TRBD1. CDR3 length: 13 amino acids. V lost 9 bases to trimming and J lost 4 bases; unmatched junction nucleotides: 7. CDR1 and CDR2 from the germline V gene are MGHDK and SYGVNS. The CDR3 DNA is TGTGCCAGTAAGGACAGGGCTTCCACTGAAGCTTTCTTT. Translated, it gives CASKDRASTEAFF. The variable domain in full, completed from reference TRBV25-1 and TRBJ1-1, reads EADIYQTPRYLVIGTGKKITLECSQTMGHDKMYWYQQDPGMELHLIHYSYGVNSTEKGDLSSESTVSRIRTEHFPLTLESARPSHTSQYLCASKDRASTEAFFGQGTRLTVV.

This rearrangement joins TRBV7-9 to TRBJ2-7; 8 positions agree with TRBD1. With 5 bases clipped from V and 6 bases from J, the junction kept 3 bases outside the gene matches. Germline CDR1 reads SEHNR; CDR2 reads FQNEAQ (reference sequence). The CDR3 sequence is 12 residues long. DNA of the CDR3: TGTGCCAGCAGCCCTACAGGGGGCGAGCAGTACTTC. Residues: CASSPTGGEQYF.

The chain recombines TRBV7-9 with TRBJ2-1; no reliable D call. Germline V CDR1 and CDR2: SEHNR, FQNEAQ (reference sequence). The CDR3 runs to 12 residues. Trimming removed 1 base from V and 5 bases from J, with 3 bases in between. The CDR3 spells CASSLGNNEQFF. The CDR3, as DNA: TGTGCCAGCAGCTTAGGTAACAATGAGCAGTTCTTC.

V and J are TRBV6-5 and TRBJ2-7; D gene unclear. Germline V gene data show CDR1 as MNHEY and CDR2 as SVGAGI. This CDR3 is built from 13 residues. The V and J ends lost 4 bases and 2 bases respectively, with 9 bases between them. The CDR3 sequence is CASSFGATYEQYF. DNA for the CDR3: TGTGCCAGCAGTTTTGGAGCGACCTACGAGCAGTACTTC.

This chain connects TRBV7-2 to TRBJ2-1; D call uncertain. Germline values: CDR1 SGHTA, CDR2 FQGNSA. The CDR3 is 12 amino acids. V was cut by 1 base and J by 15 bases, with 13 bases left in between. The CDR3 region has the DNA TGTGCCAGCAGCTTAGATGGGCCCCAAGCGTTCTTC. Protein: CASSLDGPQAFF.

The chain employs TRBV5-1 and TRBJ2-7; D is perhaps TRBD1 (6 bases). Trimming took 0 bases from V and 0 from J, leaving 10 bases between them. Per germline, CDR1 SGHRS and CDR2 YFSETQ. The CDR3 spans 15 residues. CDR3 region: CASSLGQGHSYEQYF. In nucleotides, the CDR3 is TGCGCCAGCAGCTTGGGGCAGGGACACTCCTACGAGCAGTACTTC.

The V call is TRBV7-8, the J call TRBJ1-4; 9 bases match TRBD1. CDR3 length: 14 residues. Germline V gene sequence: CDR1 SGHVS, CDR2 FQNEAQ. J gave up 5 bases and V 5 bases, and 3 bases lay outside the gene matches. CDR3 in amino acids: CASSPGQGNEKLFF. CDR3 DNA sequence: TGTGCCAGCAGCCCCGGACAGGGGAATGAAAAACTGTTTTTT.

The chain employs TRBV29-1 and TRBJ2-3; tentatively, D is TRBD1 (6 bases). Germline V lookup: CDR1 SQVTM, CDR2 ANQGSEA. The CDR3 is 12 residues long. Trimming shortened V by 4 bases and J by 3 bases, and 8 bases separated the two germline ends. CDR3 bases: TGCAGCGTTGGGCAGGGGACAGATACGCAGTATTTT. Encoded protein: CSVGQGTDTQYF.

This clone appeared a single time. The chain couples TRBV10-2 to TRBJ1-4, with 10 bases lining up with TRBD1. The V gene end was trimmed by 2 bases and the J gene end by 6 bases; junction bases not matched to a gene: 0. The CDR3 has 14 residues. Looked up from germline, CDR1 is WSHSY and CDR2 is SAAADI. The CDR3 region has the DNA TGCGCCAGCAGTGAGGGGACAGGGGATGAAAAACTGTTTTTT. Translating gives CASSEGTGDEKLFF.

The CDR3: CASSARTSGETQYF. The CDR3 DNA follows: TGTGCCAGCAGCGCTCGGACTAGCGGAGAGACCCAGTACTTC. The gene calls are TRBV5-6 and TRBJ2-5, with 10 bases matching TRBD2. Germline loops: CDR1 SGHDT, CDR2 YYEEEE. CDR3 length: 14 amino acids. J lost 4 bases, V lost 4 bases, and 4 bases had no gene match.

The gene calls are TRBV12-3 or TRBV12-4 and TRBJ1-1; 8 bases match TRBD1. CDR3 length: 13 residues. The V segment lost 3 bases and the J segment 4 bases; nucleotides outside the gene matches: 1. The CDR3 loop reads CASSFQGATEAFF. CDR3 sequence (DNA): TGTGCCAGCAGTTTCCAGGGGGCCACTGAAGCTTTCTTT.

The chain has TRBV19 and TRBJ1-5; 8 nucleotides agree with TRBD1. This CDR3 has 16 residues. V shed 2 bases, J shed 3 bases, and the junction held 6 bases outside the gene matches. The V gene's germline CDR1 is LNHDA and CDR2 SQIVND (reference sequence). The CDR3 protein is CASSIQRTGLNQPQHF. CDR3 in DNA: TGTGCCAGTAGTATACAAAGGACAGGGCTCAATCAGCCCCAGCATTTT.

The rearrangement uses TRBV19 and TRBJ2-5; D might be TRBD1 (6 bases). The CDR3 totals 13 residues. Germline CDR1 reads LNHDA; CDR2 reads SQIVND (reference sequence). V gave up 10 bases and J gave up 1 base, with 13 bases separating them. Written as DNA, the CDR3 is TGTGCCACTAAAAGGGGGTCCCAAGAGACCCAGTACTTC. Encoded protein: CATKRGSQETQYF.

V is TRBV2 and J is TRBJ2-2; the match to TRBD2 covers 7 bases. The CDR3 runs to 15 residues. CDR1 SNHLY and CDR2 FYNNEI come from the germline V gene. Germline trimming cut 4 bases from V and 6 bases from J; bases unmatched to any gene: 8. In DNA form, the CDR3 reads TGTGCCAGCAGTGCCCTAGCGGTGGGGTCCGGGGAGCTGTTTTTT. Translation gives CASSALAVGSGELFF. The whole variable domain, remainder taken from reference TRBV2 and TRBJ2-2, is EPEVTQTPSHQVTQMGQEVILRCVPISNHLYFYWYRQILGQKVEFLVSFYNNEISEKSEIFDDQFSVERPDGSNFTLKIRSTKLEDSAMYFCASSALAVGSGELFFGEGSRLTVL.

This clone was seen a handful of times. The chain joins TRBV11-2 to TRBJ2-5, with 8 bases lining up with TRBD1. CDR3 length equals 15 residues. Germline-derived CDR1 and CDR2 are SGHAT and FQNNGV. The junction had 6 bases not matched to a gene; V was cut back by 2 bases and J by 4 bases. CDR3 residues: CASSLQGALRETQYF. Written as DNA, the CDR3 is TGTGCCAGCAGCTTACAGGGGGCGCTCAGAGAGACCCAGTACTTC.

This sequence joins TRBV27 and TRBJ1-2; unclear D gene. Germline CDR1 is MNHEY and CDR2 is SMNVEV (reference sequence). V lost 7 bases to trimming and J lost 1 base, with 13 bases between them. The CDR3 is made up of 14 amino acids. DNA of the CDR3: TGTGCCAGCATGGGATCGGGATTTAACTATGGCTACACCTTC. Translating gives CASMGSGFNYGYTF.